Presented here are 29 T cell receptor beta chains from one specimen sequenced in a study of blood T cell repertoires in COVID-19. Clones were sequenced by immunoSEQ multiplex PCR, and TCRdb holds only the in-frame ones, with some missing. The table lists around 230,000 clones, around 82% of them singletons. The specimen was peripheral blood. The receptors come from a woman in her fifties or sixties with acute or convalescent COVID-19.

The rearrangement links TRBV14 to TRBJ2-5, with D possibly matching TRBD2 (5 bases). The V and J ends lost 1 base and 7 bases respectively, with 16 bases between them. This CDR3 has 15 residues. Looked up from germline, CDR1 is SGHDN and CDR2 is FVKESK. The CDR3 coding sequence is TGTGCCAGCAGCCAAGTATCGAGGGATAAGGGGACCCAGTACTTC. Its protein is CASSQVSRDKGTQYF. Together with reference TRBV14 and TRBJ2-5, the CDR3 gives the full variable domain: EAGVTQFPSHSVIEKGQTVTLRCDPISGHDNLYWYRRVMGKEIKFLLHFVKESKQDESGMPNNRFLAERTGGTYSTLKVQPAELEDSGVYFCASSQVSRDKGTQYFGPGTRLLVL.

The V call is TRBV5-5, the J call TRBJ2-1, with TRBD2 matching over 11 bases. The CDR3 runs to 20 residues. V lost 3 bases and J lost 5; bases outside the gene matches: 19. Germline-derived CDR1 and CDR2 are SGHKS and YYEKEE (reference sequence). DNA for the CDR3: TGTGCCAGCAGCTCCCTTTTAGCGGGAGGGCCTTCTCGGCCCCACAATGAGCAGTTCTTC. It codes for CASSSLLAGGPSRPHNEQFF.

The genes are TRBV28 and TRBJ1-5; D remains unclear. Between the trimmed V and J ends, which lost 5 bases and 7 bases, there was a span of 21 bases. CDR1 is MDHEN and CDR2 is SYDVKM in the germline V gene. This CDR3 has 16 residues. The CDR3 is CASSPLRATRGQPQHF. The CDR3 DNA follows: TGTGCCAGCAGTCCCCTGAGGGCCACACGCGGGCAGCCCCAGCATTTT.

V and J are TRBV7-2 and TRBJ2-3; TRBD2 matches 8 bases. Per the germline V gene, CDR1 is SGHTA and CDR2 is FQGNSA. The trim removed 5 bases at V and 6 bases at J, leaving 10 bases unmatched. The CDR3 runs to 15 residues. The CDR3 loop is CASSLTAGLGDTQYF. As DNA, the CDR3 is TGTGCCAGCAGCCTTACTGCGGGACTAGGCGATACGCAGTATTTT.

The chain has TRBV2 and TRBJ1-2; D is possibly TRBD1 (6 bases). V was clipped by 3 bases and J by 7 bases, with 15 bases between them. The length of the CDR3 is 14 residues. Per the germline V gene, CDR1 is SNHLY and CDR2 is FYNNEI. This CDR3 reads CASSEGTPGSGYTF. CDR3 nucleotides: TGTGCCAGCAGTGAGGGGACACCGGGAAGTGGCTACACCTTC.

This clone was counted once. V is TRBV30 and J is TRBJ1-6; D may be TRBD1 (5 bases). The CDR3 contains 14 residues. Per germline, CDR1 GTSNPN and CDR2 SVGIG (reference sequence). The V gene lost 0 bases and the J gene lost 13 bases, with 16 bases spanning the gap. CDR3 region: CAWSVRGFISPLHF. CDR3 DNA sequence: TGTGCCTGGAGTGTAAGGGGTTTTATTTCGCCCCTCCACTTT.

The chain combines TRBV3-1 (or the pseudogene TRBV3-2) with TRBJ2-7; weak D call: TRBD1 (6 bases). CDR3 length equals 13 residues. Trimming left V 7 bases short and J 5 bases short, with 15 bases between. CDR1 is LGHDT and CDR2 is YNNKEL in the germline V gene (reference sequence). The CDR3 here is CASTGTSSHEQYF. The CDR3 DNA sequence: TGTGCCAGCACCGGGACATCATCCCACGAGCAGTACTTC.

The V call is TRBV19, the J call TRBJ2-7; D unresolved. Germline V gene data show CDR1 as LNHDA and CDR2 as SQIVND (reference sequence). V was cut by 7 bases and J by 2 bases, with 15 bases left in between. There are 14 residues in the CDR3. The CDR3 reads CASIDSQPPYEQYF. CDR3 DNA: TGTGCCAGTATCGATAGCCAGCCGCCCTACGAGCAGTACTTC. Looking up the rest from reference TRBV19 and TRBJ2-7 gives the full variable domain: DGGITQSPKYLFRKEGQNVTLSCEQNLNHDAMYWYRQDPGQGLRLIYYSQIVNDFQKGDIAEGYSVSREKKESFPLTVTSAQKNPTAFYLCASIDSQPPYEQYFGPGTRLTVT.

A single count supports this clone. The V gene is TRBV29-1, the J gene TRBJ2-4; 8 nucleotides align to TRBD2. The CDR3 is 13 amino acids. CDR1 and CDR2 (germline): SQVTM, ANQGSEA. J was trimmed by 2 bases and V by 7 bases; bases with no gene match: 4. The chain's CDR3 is CSAPGGSKNIQYF. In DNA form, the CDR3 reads TGCAGCGCCCCGGGGGGGTCCAAAAACATTCAGTACTTC.

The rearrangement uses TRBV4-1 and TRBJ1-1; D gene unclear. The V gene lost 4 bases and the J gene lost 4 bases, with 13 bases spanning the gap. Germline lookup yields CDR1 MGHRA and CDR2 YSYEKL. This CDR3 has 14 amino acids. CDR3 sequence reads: CASSLASGSTEAFF. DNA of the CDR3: TGCGCCAGCAGCCTCGCTTCGGGGAGCACTGAAGCTTTCTTT.

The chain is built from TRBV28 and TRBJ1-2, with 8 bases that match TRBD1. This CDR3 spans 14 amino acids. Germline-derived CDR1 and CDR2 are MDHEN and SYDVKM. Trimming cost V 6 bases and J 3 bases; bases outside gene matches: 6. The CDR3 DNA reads TGTGCCAGCAGCCCACAGGGGGACGACTATGGCTACACCTTC. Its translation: CASSPQGDDYGYTF.

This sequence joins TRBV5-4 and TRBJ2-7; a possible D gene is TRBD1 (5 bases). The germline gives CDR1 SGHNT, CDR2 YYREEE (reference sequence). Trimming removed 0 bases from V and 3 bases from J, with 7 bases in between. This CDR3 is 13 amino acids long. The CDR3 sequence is CASSLDRLYEQYF. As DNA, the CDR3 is TGTGCCAGCAGCTTGGACAGGCTCTACGAGCAGTACTTC.

The CDR3 DNA sequence: TGTGCCAGCAGTGCCAAACAGGGGGCAACCGGGGAGCTGTTTTTT. Its protein product is CASSAKQGATGELFF. This rearrangement joins TRBV27 to TRBJ2-2; 9 positions agree with TRBD1. V shed 5 bases and J 5 bases; nucleotides not matched to a gene: 6. From germline, CDR1 is MNHEY and CDR2 SMNVEV (reference sequence). The CDR3 sequence is 15 residues long.

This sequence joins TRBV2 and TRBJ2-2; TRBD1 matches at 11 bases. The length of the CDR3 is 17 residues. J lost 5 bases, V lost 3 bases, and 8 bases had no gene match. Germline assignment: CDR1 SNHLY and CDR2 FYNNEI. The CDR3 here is CASSDRTGGTGTGELFF. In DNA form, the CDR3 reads TGTGCCAGCAGTGACCGGACAGGGGGCACTGGGACCGGGGAGCTGTTTTTT. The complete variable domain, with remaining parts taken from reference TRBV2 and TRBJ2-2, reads EPEVTQTPSHQVTQMGQEVILRCVPISNHLYFYWYRQILGQKVEFLVSFYNNEISEKSEIFDDQFSVERPDGSNFTLKIRSTKLEDSAMYFCASSDRTGGTGTGELFFGEGSRLTVL.

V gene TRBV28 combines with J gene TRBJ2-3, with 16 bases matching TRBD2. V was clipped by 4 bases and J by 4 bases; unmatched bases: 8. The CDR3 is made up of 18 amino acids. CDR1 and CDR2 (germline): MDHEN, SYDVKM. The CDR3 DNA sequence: TGTGCCAGCAGTTCACCCGGGACTAGCGGGAGGGTGGCAGATACGCAGTATTTT. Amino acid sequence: CASSSPGTSGRVADTQYF.

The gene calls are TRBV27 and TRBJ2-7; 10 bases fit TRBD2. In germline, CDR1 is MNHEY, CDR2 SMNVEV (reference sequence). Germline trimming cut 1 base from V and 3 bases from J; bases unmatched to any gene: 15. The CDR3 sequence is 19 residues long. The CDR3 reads CASSLWGLASGRRFYEQYF. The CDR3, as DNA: TGTGCCAGCAGTTTATGGGGGCTGGCTAGCGGGAGAAGATTCTACGAGCAGTACTTC.

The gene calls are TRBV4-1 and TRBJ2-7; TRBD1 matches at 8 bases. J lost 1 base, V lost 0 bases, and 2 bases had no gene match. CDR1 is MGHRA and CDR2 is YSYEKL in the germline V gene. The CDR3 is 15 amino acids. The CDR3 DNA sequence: TGCGCCAGCAGCCAAGATACAGGGGGGTCCTACGAGCAGTACTTC. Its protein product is CASSQDTGGSYEQYF.

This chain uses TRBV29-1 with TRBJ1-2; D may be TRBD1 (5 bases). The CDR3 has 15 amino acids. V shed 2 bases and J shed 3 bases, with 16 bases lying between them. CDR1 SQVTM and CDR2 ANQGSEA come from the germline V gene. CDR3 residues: CSVELEGPQDYGYTF. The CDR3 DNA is TGCAGCGTTGAACTGGAGGGGCCCCAGGACTATGGCTACACCTTC.

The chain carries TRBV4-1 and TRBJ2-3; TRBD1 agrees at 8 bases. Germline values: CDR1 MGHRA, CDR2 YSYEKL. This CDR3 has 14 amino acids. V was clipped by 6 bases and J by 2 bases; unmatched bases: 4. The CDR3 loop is CASSMDRVTDTQYF. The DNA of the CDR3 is TGCGCCAGCAGTATGGACAGGGTCACAGATACGCAGTATTTT.

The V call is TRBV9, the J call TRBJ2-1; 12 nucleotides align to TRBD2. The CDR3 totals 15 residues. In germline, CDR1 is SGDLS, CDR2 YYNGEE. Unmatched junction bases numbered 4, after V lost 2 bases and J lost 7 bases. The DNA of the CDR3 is TGTGCCAGCAGCGTTTACGGGACTAGCGGGAATGAGCAGTTCTTC. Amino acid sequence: CASSVYGTSGNEQFF. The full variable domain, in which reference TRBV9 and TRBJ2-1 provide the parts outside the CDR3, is DSGVTQTPKHLITATGQRVTLRCSPRSGDLSVYWYQQSLDQGLQFLIQYYNGEERAKGNILERFSAQQFPDLHSELNLSSLELGDSALYFCASSVYGTSGNEQFFGPGTRLTVL.

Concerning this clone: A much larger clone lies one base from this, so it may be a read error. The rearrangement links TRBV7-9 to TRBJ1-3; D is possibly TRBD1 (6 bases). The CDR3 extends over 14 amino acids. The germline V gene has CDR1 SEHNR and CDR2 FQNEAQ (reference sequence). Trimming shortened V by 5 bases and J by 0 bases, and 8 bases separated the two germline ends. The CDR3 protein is CASSPGASGNTIYF. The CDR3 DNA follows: TGTGCCAGCAGCCCAGGGGCCTCTGGAAACACCATATATTTT.

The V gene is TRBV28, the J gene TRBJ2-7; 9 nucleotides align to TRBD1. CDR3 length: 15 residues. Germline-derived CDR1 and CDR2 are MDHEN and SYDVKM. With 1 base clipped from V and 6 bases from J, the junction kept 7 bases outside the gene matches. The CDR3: CASSLYHGQGSEQYF. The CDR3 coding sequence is TGTGCCAGCAGTTTATACCACGGACAGGGGAGCGAGCAGTACTTC.

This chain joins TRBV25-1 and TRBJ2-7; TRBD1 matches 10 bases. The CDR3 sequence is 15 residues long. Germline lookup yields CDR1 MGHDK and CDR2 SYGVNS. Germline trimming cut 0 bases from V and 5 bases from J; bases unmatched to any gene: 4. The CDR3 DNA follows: TGTGCCAGCAGTGAATATGACAGGGGGCTCGACGAGCAGTACTTC. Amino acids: CASSEYDRGLDEQYF.

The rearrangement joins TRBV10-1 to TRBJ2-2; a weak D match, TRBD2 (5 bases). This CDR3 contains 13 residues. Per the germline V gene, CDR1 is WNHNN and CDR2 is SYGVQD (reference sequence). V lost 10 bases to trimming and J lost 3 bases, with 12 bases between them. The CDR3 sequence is CATGIADTGELFF. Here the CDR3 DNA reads TGCGCCACGGGGATAGCTGACACCGGGGAGCTGTTTTTT.

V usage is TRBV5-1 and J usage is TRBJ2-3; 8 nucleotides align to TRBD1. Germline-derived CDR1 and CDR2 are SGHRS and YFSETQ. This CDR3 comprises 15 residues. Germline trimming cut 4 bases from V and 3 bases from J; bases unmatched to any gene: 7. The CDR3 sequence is CASSEGGQGTDTQYF. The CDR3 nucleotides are TGCGCCAGCAGCGAGGGAGGACAGGGAACAGATACGCAGTATTTT.

CDR3 DNA sequence: TGTGCCACCAGCAGAGGTAGTAAGCGGGAGGGCCGCAATGAGCAGTTCTTC. Its protein product is CATSRGSKREGRNEQFF. The chain combines TRBV15 with TRBJ2-1; 10 nucleotides align to TRBD2. Germline assignment: CDR1 LNHNV and CDR2 YYDKDF (reference sequence). The CDR3 totals 17 residues. The V gene end was trimmed by 1 base and the J gene end by 6 bases; junction bases not matched to a gene: 9. Full variable domain (remainder filled in from reference TRBV15 and TRBJ2-1): DAMVIQNPRYQVTQFGKPVTLSCSQTLNHNVMYWYQQKSSQAPKLLFHYYDKDFNNEADTPDNFQSRRPNTSFCFLDIRSPGLGDTAMYLCATSRGSKREGRNEQFFGPGTRLTVL.

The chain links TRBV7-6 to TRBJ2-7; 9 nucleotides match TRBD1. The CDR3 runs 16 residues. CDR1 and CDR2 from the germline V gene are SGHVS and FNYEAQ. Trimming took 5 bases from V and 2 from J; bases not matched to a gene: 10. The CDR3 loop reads CASSKMSGQGPYEQYF. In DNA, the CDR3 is TGTGCCAGCAGCAAAATGTCGGGACAGGGACCCTACGAGCAGTACTTC.

CDR3 residues: CSASSSSGIYEQFF. CDR3 sequence (DNA): TGCAGTGCTAGTTCTAGTAGCGGGATCTATGAGCAGTTCTTC. The chain joins TRBV20-1 to TRBJ2-1, with 8 nucleotides matching TRBD2. Per the germline V gene, CDR1 is DFQATT and CDR2 is SNEGSKA (reference sequence). V lost 3 bases, J lost 8 bases, and 9 bases stayed unmatched. The CDR3 contains 14 residues.

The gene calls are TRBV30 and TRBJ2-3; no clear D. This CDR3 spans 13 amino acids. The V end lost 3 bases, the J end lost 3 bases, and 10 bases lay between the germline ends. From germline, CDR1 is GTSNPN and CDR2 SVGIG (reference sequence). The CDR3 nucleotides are TGTGCCTGGAGAATTTCCGTAACAGATACGCAGTATTTT. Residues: CAWRISVTDTQYF.